Listed here are 3 T cell receptor beta chains from one sample, sequenced in a study of vaccination and CD4 T cells after COVID-19. These receptors are not linked to any known antigen. Cultured CD4+ T cell DNA was sequenced using the Oncomine TCR Beta short-read assay. TCRdb processed the PCR reads anew with MiXCR; each CDR3 protein has one entry. The data contain nearly 15,000 distinct CDR3 sequences, approximately 53% of them singletons. Noted treatment: approximately 9-day PBMC culture with coronavirus spike peptide pools or control peptides (ViraFEST assay). The sample was CD4+ T cells from blood, cultured in vitro, taken before SARS-CoV-2 vaccination. Receptor source: a human donor who had recovered from COVID-19.

V gene TRBV6-2 or TRBV6-3 combines with J gene TRBJ1-5; D call uncertain. The CDR3 length is 14 residues. CDR1 is MNHEY, CDR2 SVGEGT, per germline. V lost 2 bases to trimming and J lost 5 bases, with 10 bases between them. The CDR3: CASSYILLDQPQHF. The CDR3 nucleotides are TGTGCCAGCAGTTACATTCTTCTGGATCAGCCCCAGCATTTT.

This clonotype was seen a single time. This chain links TRBV7-2 with TRBJ1-4; maybe TRBD1 (6 bases). With 1 base removed from V and 7 bases from J, the gap between germline ends came to 13 bases. CDR1 and CDR2 (germline): SGHTA, FQGNSA. The CDR3 sequence is 15 residues long. The CDR3 DNA reads as TGTGCCAGCAGCTTAGAGACGGGACACCCTGAAAAACTGTTTTTT. Protein sequence: CASSLETGHPEKLFF.

This clonotype has a handful of counts. The chain is built from TRBV6-5 and TRBJ2-2; the D is unclear. The CDR3 extends over 15 amino acids. CDR1 and CDR2 from the germline V gene are MNHEY and SVGAGI. Deletions cut 0 bases from V and 3 bases from J, with 8 bases between. The CDR3 loop is CASSYSRQDTGELFF. The CDR3 region has the DNA TGTGCCAGCAGTTACTCGAGACAAGACACCGGGGAGCTGTTTTTT.